Each of the 27 T cell receptor beta chains below was sequenced from the same sample in a study of T cell repertoires in cytomegalovirus infection. TCRdb re-called the reads through MiXCR, storing one row per CDR3 protein. The sample records more than 200,000 distinct CDR3 sequences, roughly 9.1% being singletons. What was sequenced was PBMCs. These receptors were collected from a human donor in good health (CMV status not recorded). Some clones in this sample may be carry-over from other donors' samples.

This clonotype was counted between two and nine times. V and J are TRBV7-9 and TRBJ1-2; no reliable D call. This CDR3 comprises 14 residues. Germline V gene data show CDR1 as SEHNR and CDR2 as FQNEAQ (reference sequence). Trimming shortened V by 3 bases and J by 1 base, and 9 bases separated the two germline ends. The DNA of the CDR3 is TGTGCCAGCAGCTTGGAGGGCGGTAACTATGGCTACACCTTC. As protein: CASSLEGGNYGYTF.

This clonotype was seen many times. The J gene is TRBJ1-6, the V gene TRBV4-3; D may be TRBD1 (6 bases). The V gene lost 6 bases and the J gene lost 9 bases, with 15 bases spanning the gap. The germline V gene encodes CDR1 LGHNA and CDR2 YSLEER. This CDR3 has 14 amino acids. CDR3 coding DNA: TGCGCCAGCAGTCGGGACATAGAGATTTCACCCCTCCACTTT. Translation gives CASSRDIEISPLHF.

The chain employs TRBV20-1 and TRBJ1-5; D might be TRBD1 (5 bases). The CDR3 spans 14 residues. Germline CDR1 and CDR2: DFQATT and SNEGSKA (reference sequence). Trimming took 6 bases from V and 2 from J, leaving 14 bases between them. The CDR3 coding sequence is TGCAGTGCCCACCCGACGGGGGGCAATCAGCCCCAGCATTTT. It yields the protein CSAHPTGGNQPQHF.

The gene calls are TRBV7-9 and TRBJ2-2, with TRBD1 matching over 9 bases. CDR1 and CDR2 (germline): SEHNR, FQNEAQ (reference sequence). The CDR3 runs to 15 residues. V lost 5 bases and J lost 6; bases outside the gene matches: 7. CDR3 nucleotide sequence: TGTGCCAGCAGCCCCGGGACAGGGTTGGCCGGGGAGCTGTTTTTT. Amino acid sequence: CASSPGTGLAGELFF.

This clonotype was observed at least ten times. The chain combines TRBV7-2 with TRBJ2-7; 9 bases match TRBD1. The CDR3 is 14 residues long. Germline CDR1 is SGHTA and CDR2 is FQGNSA. Losses at the gene ends were 5 bases for V and 9 bases for J; bases not matched to a gene: 11. Here the CDR3 DNA reads TGTGCCAGCAGCCCCGACCCGGGACAGGGTGGGCAGTACTTC. The encoded protein is CASSPDPGQGGQYF.

This clonotype was observed at least ten times. This rearrangement joins TRBV11-2 to TRBJ2-1; 8 bases are a match to TRBD2. This CDR3 has 15 residues. CDR1 is SGHAT and CDR2 is FQNNGV in the germline V gene. Trimming took 5 bases from V and 2 from J; bases not matched to a gene: 5. DNA for the CDR3: TGTGCCAGCAGCCCGCCGGGACTAGCCTACAATGAGCAGTTCTTC. It encodes CASSPPGLAYNEQFF. The variable domain in full, completed from reference TRBV11-2 and TRBJ2-1, reads EAGVAQSPRYKIIEKRQSVAFWCNPISGHATLYWYQQILGQGPKLLIQFQNNGVVDDSQLPKDRFSAERLKGVDSTLKIQPAKLEDSAVYLCASSPPGLAYNEQFFGPGTRLTVL.

This clonotype was observed many times. J is TRBJ1-2 and V is TRBV11-3; D gene uncertain. Trimming took 5 bases from V and 9 from J, leaving 13 bases between them. The CDR3 consists of 12 residues. CDR1 and CDR2 (germline): SGHNT, YENEEA. The CDR3 region is CASSDDKRSYTF. CDR3 DNA: TGTGCCAGCAGCGACGACAAGCGGAGCTACACCTTC.

There are a few counts of this clonotype. The gene calls are TRBV12-3 or TRBV12-4 and TRBJ1-1; 8 bases are a match to TRBD1. This CDR3 comprises 15 residues. The ends lost 10 bases at V and 1 base at J; junction bases unmatched: 11. Here the CDR3 reads CAIRLVGTGNTEAFF. The CDR3 DNA sequence: TGTGCCATCCGACTGGTCGGGACAGGGAACACTGAAGCTTTCTTT.

This clonotype appeared many times. The V and J genes are TRBV5-6 and TRBJ2-7; D may be TRBD2 (6 bases). V lost 3 bases, J lost 1 base, and 17 bases lay in between. The length of the CDR3 is 16 residues. The germline V gene encodes CDR1 SGHDT and CDR2 YYEEEE. CDR3 bases: TGTGCCAGCAGCTGGGGCGGGGCCGCTCGGTCCTACGAGCAGTACTTC. Protein product: CASSWGGAARSYEQYF.

This clonotype was seen at least ten times. This sequence joins TRBV7-2 and TRBJ2-7, with D uncertain. The CDR3 is made up of 13 amino acids. Germline V lookup: CDR1 SGHTA, CDR2 FQGNSA. V was shortened by 4 bases and J by 3 bases, with 10 bases between the two germline ends. In nucleotides, the CDR3 is TGTGCCAGCAGCTCCGCCCTTGGCTACGAGCAGTACTTC. Amino acids: CASSSALGYEQYF.

There are a few counts of this clonotype. V and J are TRBV19 and TRBJ1-1; D call uncertain. CDR1 is LNHDA, CDR2 SQIVND, per germline (reference sequence). This CDR3 is 13 amino acids long. V dropped 7 bases and J dropped 0 bases, with 9 bases sitting between them. The chain's CDR3 is CASKEGLNTEAFF. The CDR3 DNA is TGTGCCAGTAAAGAGGGTCTGAACACTGAAGCTTTCTTT.

This clonotype has a count of ten or more. The chain links TRBV19 to TRBJ1-1; D is possibly TRBD1 (6 bases). V was cut by 6 bases and J by 1 base, with 9 bases left in between. The CDR3 runs 13 residues. Germline CDR1 LNHDA, CDR2 SQIVND (reference sequence). The CDR3 sequence is CASRAGANTEAFF. CDR3 nucleotide sequence: TGTGCCAGTAGGGCAGGGGCGAACACTGAAGCTTTCTTT.

V is TRBV12-3 or TRBV12-4 and J is TRBJ2-5; 9 nucleotides line up with TRBD2. This CDR3 is built from 14 residues. The V and J ends lost 6 bases and 3 bases, in that order; junction bases with no gene match: 5. The CDR3 DNA reads TGTGCCAGCAGCACCCGACTAGCGGAAGAGACCCAGTACTTC. Translation gives CASSTRLAEETQYF.

Many counts were recorded for this clonotype. This chain uses TRBV28 with TRBJ2-3; 7 bases fit TRBD2. CDR3 size: 15 residues. Germline CDR1 MDHEN, CDR2 SYDVKM. The J segment lost 5 bases and the V segment lost 2 bases, leaving 7 bases of the junction unmatched. The CDR3 DNA follows: TGTGCCAGCAGTTTACTCAGCGGGGTAGGAGATACGCAGTATTTT. Translating gives CASSLLSGVGDTQYF.

This clonotype was counted ten times or more. V is TRBV4-2 and J is TRBJ1-3; D is unresolved. V was trimmed by 0 bases and J by 4 bases, leaving 7 bases between them. Germline CDR1 is LGHNA and CDR2 is YNFKEQ. This CDR3 has 14 residues. DNA of the CDR3: TGTGCCAGCAGCCAAGAGGGTGCGGGAAACACCATATATTTT. Translated, it gives CASSQEGAGNTIYF.

This clonotype appeared many times. CDR3 in amino acids: CASSLASGGYTF. Written as DNA, the CDR3 is TGTGCCAGCAGCTTAGCGAGTGGAGGCTACACCTTC. This chain links TRBV7-2 with TRBJ1-2; D gene ambiguous. The CDR3 runs 12 residues. Germline CDR1 reads SGHTA; CDR2 reads FQGNSA. Between the trimmed V and J ends, which lost 0 bases and 8 bases, there was a span of 7 bases. Full variable domain (remainder filled in from reference TRBV7-2 and TRBJ1-2): GAGVSQSPSNKVTEKGKDVELRCDPISGHTALYWYRQSLGQGLEFLIYFQGNSAPDKSGLPSDRFSAERTGGSVSTLTIQRTQQEDSAVYLCASSLASGGYTFGSGTRLTVV.

The rearrangement links TRBV5-5 to TRBJ1-6; D remains unclear. Germline assignment: CDR1 SGHKS and CDR2 YYEKEE (reference sequence). The CDR3 loop spans 16 amino acids. Trimming shortened V by 4 bases and J by 10 bases, and 21 bases separated the two germline ends. CDR3 sequence reads: CASSLQYQAPGSPLHF. The CDR3 DNA reads as TGTGCCAGCAGCCTGCAATATCAGGCCCCTGGGTCACCCCTCCACTTT.

This clonotype has a count of ten or more. The genes are TRBV20-1 and TRBJ1-2, with D possibly TRBD1 on 6 matching bases. The CDR3 totals 11 residues. The V and J ends lost 3 bases and 6 bases respectively, with 8 bases between them. CDR1 and CDR2 (germline): DFQATT, SNEGSKA (reference sequence). The CDR3 DNA follows: TGCAGTGCTAGCCCAGGGGATGGCTACACCTTC. Protein: CSASPGDGYTF.

This clonotype showed up just a few times. The rearrangement links TRBV18 to TRBJ2-3; no definite D call. The CDR3 has 12 amino acids. V lost 4 bases and J lost 2, with 4 bases in between. Germline CDR1 KGHSH, CDR2 LQKENI. Here the CDR3 reads CASSQPTDTQYF. The CDR3 bases are TGTGCCAGCTCACAACCCACAGATACGCAGTATTTT.

The sample holds a few counts of this clonotype. As DNA, the CDR3 is TGTGCCAGCAGCTTAGCCCCGGGGGGGGGGAGCAATCAGCCCCAGCATTTT. As protein: CASSLAPGGGSNQPQHF. The V call is TRBV7-2, the J call TRBJ1-5, with D tentatively TRBD1 (5 bases). This CDR3 spans 17 amino acids. Trimming removed 0 bases at V and 1 base at J, with 13 bases between. Germline CDR1 and CDR2: SGHTA and FQGNSA. The complete variable domain, with remaining parts taken from reference TRBV7-2 and TRBJ1-5, reads GAGVSQSPSNKVTEKGKDVELRCDPISGHTALYWYRQSLGQGLEFLIYFQGNSAPDKSGLPSDRFSAERTGGSVSTLTIQRTQQEDSAVYLCASSLAPGGGSNQPQHFGDGTRLSIL.

V gene TRBV2 combines with J gene TRBJ2-7; 11 nucleotides line up with TRBD2. CDR1 is SNHLY, CDR2 FYNNEI, per germline. This CDR3 contains 16 residues. After removal of 7 bases from V and 6 bases from J, the junction contained 14 bases not matched to a gene. This CDR3 reads CASTPLATSGKSEQYF. The CDR3, as DNA: TGTGCCAGCACCCCTCTCGCGACTAGCGGGAAGTCCGAGCAGTACTTC.

In its sample, this clonotype was seen many times. The V gene is TRBV7-8, the J gene TRBJ2-1; 10 nucleotides line up with TRBD2. CDR1 and CDR2 from the germline V gene are SGHVS and FQNEAQ. The CDR3 loop spans 16 amino acids. The junction had 17 bases not matched to a gene; V was cut back by 4 bases and J by 14 bases. CDR3 coding DNA: TGTGCCAGCAGCTCCCTGGGATTAGCGGGGGGTACTGGGAAGTTCTTC. Amino acids: CASSSLGLAGGTGKFF.

Points on this clonotype: At one end the junction does not follow the germline gene, possibly because of a read error. The chain carries TRBV27 and TRBJ2-7, with a weak D call TRBD1 (6 bases). Germline assignment: CDR1 MNHEY and CDR2 SMNVEV (reference sequence). The CDR3 consists of 13 residues. The DNA for the CDR3 is TGTGCCAGCAGTTTCAAGCATCCAGGGGAGCTGTACTTC. Translation gives CASSFKHPGELYF.

The rearrangement joins TRBV19 to TRBJ2-4; 7 positions agree with TRBD2. The CDR3 contains 17 residues. Germline V gene lookup returns CDR1 LNHDA and CDR2 SQIVND (reference sequence). V dropped 5 bases and J dropped 1; count of bases not matched to a gene: 11. CDR3 region: CASSGAGYSGAKNIQYF. DNA of the CDR3: TGTGCCAGTAGTGGCGCAGGTTATAGCGGGGCCAAAAACATTCAGTACTTC.

This clonotype has a count of ten or more. This chain connects TRBV7-2 to TRBJ1-1; TRBD1 matches at 11 bases. The V segment lost 4 bases and the J segment 11 bases; nucleotides outside the gene matches: 3. The CDR3 is made up of 12 amino acids. Germline CDR1 is SGHTA and CDR2 is FQGNSA. The CDR3, as DNA: TGTGCCAGCAGCTCGAGGGACAGGGGGGCTTTCTTT. It codes for CASSSRDRGAFF. Combining the CDR3 with reference TRBV7-2 and TRBJ1-1 gives the whole variable domain GAGVSQSPSNKVTEKGKDVELRCDPISGHTALYWYRQSLGQGLEFLIYFQGNSAPDKSGLPSDRFSAERTGGSVSTLTIQRTQQEDSAVYLCASSSRDRGAFFGQGTRLTVV.

This clonotype was recorded many times. The chain uses TRBV5-6 and TRBJ1-6; the D is unclear. Germline values: CDR1 SGHDT, CDR2 YYEEEE. The ends were cut back, 7 bases at V and 0 bases at J, with 14 bases in the middle. The CDR3 has 16 amino acids. The DNA of the CDR3 is TGTGCCAGCGAAGACGGACCATCCTCCTATAATTCACCCCTCCACTTT. It is translated as CASEDGPSSYNSPLHF.

This clonotype was counted at least ten times. The chain is built from TRBV7-8 and TRBJ1-5; the D is unclear. The CDR3 length is 15 residues. Deletions cut 1 base from V and 1 base from J, with 8 bases between. The V gene's germline CDR1 is SGHVS and CDR2 FQNEAQ. CDR3 bases: TGTGCCAGCAGCTTAGAGAGCAGGAGCAATCAGCCCCAGCATTTT. Amino acid sequence: CASSLESRSNQPQHF.